This T cell receptor beta chain was recovered during a study of T cell responses to AZD1222 COVID-19 vaccine. Libraries were prepared by immunoSEQ multiplex PCR; TCRdb keeps only in-frame clonotypes and omits some of them. Among some 75,000 clones listed, around nine tenths were seen once. This CDR3 comprises 15 residues. The V and J ends lost 1 base and 4 bases, in that order; junction bases with no gene match: 1. CDR1 and CDR2 from the germline V gene are KGHSH and LQKENI. This sample comprised peripheral blood, obtained on day 0 of AZD1222 vaccination. V gene TRBV18 combines with J gene TRBJ2-2, with TRBD2 matching over 9 bases. The receptor comes from an adult in good health. The CDR3 DNA follows: TGTGCCAGCTCACCACGGCGGGAGGGCACCGGGGAGCTGTTTTTT. Its translation is CASSPRREGTGELFF.